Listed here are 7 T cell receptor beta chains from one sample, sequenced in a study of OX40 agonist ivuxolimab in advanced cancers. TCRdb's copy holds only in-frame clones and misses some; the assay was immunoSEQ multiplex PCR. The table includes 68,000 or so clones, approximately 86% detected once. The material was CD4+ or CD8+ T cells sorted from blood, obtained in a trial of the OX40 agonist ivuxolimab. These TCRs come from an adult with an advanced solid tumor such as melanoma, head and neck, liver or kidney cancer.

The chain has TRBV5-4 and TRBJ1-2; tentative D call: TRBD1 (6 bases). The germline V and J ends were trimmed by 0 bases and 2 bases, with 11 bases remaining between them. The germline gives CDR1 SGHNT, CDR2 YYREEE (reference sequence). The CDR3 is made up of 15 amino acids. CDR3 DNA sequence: TGTGCCAGCAGCTTGGCCCCGGGGGCGAACTATGGCTACACCTTC. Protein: CASSLAPGANYGYTF.

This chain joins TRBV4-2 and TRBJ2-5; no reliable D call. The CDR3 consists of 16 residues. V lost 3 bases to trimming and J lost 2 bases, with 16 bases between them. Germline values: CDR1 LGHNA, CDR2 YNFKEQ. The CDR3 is CASSQGLVKNQETQYF. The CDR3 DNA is TGTGCCAGCAGCCAGGGGTTGGTCAAAAATCAAGAGACCCAGTACTTC.

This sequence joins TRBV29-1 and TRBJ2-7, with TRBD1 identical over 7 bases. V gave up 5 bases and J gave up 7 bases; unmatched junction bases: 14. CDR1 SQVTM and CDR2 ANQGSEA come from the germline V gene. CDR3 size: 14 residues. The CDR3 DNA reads TGCAGCGTTCAGTCCGGGACAGAGCTCCGGGAGCAGTACTTC. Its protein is CSVQSGTELREQYF.

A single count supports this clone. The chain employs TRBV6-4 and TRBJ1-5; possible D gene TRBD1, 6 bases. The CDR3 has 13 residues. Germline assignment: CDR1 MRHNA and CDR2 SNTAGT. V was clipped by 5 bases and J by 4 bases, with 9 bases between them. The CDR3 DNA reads TGTGCCAGCAGTCGACAGGCGAATCAGCCCCAGCATTTT. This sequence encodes CASSRQANQPQHF.

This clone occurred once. The CDR3 coding sequence is TGTGCCAGTAGTCCTCCAAGGTTAACTGAAGCTTTCTTT. It translates to CASSPPRLTEAFF. The chain is built from TRBV19 and TRBJ1-1, with D unresolved. Trimming left V 5 bases short and J 5 bases short, with 12 bases between. The CDR3 has 13 residues. Germline V gene data show CDR1 as LNHDA and CDR2 as SQIVND (reference sequence).

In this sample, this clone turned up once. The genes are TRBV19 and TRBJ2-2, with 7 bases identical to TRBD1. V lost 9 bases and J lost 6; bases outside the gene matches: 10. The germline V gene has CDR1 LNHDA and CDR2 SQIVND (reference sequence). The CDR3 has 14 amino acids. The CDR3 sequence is CASRDRVLAGELFF. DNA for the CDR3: TGTGCCAGCCGAGACAGGGTACTGGCCGGGGAGCTGTTTTTT.

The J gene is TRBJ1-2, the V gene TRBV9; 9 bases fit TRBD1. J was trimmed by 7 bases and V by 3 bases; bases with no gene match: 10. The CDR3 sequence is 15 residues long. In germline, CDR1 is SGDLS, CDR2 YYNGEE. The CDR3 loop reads CASSGTDRGLRGYTF. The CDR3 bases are TGTGCCAGCAGCGGGACGGACAGGGGATTGCGTGGCTACACCTTC. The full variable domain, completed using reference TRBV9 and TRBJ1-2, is DSGVTQTPKHLITATGQRVTLRCSPRSGDLSVYWYQQSLDQGLQFLIQYYNGEERAKGNILERFSAQQFPDLHSELNLSSLELGDSALYFCASSGTDRGLRGYTFGSGTRLTVV.